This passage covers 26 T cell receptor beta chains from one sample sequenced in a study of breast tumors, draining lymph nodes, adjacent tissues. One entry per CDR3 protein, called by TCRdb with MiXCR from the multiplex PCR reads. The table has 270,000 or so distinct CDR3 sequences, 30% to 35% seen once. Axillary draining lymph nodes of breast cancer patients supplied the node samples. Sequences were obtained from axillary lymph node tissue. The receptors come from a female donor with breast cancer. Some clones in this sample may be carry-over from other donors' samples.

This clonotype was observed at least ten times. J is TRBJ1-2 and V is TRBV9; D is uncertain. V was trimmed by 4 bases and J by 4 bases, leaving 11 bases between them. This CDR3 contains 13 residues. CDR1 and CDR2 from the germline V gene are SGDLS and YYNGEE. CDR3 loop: CASSSDGRYGYTF. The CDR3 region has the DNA TGTGCCAGCAGCTCGGACGGGCGCTATGGCTACACCTTC.

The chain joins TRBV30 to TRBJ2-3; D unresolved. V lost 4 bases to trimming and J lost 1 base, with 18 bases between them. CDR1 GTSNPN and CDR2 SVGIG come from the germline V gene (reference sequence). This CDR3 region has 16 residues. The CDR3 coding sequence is TGTGCCTGGACCCCAAGTAGGGTCCCGGGCACAGATACGCAGTATTTT. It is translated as CAWTPSRVPGTDTQYF.

CDR3 sequence reads: CASSLTGEQFF. In DNA form, the CDR3 reads TGTGCCAGCAGTCTGACCGGTGAGCAGTTCTTC. This rearrangement joins TRBV6-2 or TRBV6-3 to TRBJ2-1; D call uncertain. Trimming removed 5 bases at V and 9 bases at J, with 8 bases between. The CDR3 is made up of 11 amino acids. Germline values: CDR1 MNHEY, CDR2 SVGEGT.

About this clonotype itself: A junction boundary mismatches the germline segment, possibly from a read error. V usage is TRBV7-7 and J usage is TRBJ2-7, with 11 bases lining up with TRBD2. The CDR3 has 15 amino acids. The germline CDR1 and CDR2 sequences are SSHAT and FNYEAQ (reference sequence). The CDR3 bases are TGTGCTGGCAGCTTAGCGGGGGGGCCCTCCTACGGGCAGTACTTC. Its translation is CAGSLAGGPSYGQYF.

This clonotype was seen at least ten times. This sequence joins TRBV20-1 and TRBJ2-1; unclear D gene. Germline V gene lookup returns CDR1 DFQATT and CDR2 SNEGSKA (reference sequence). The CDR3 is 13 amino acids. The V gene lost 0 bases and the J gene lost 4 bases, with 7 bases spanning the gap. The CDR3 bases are TGCAGTGCTAGAGATGTGAGGTACAATGAGCAGTTCTTC. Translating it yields CSARDVRYNEQFF.

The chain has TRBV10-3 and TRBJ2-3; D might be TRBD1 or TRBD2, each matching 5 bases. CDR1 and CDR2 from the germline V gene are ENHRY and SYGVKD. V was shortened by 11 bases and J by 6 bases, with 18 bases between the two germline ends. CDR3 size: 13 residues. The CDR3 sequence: CASHGTGADTQYF. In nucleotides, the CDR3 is TGTGCCTCCCACGGGACCGGGGCGGATACGCAGTATTTT.

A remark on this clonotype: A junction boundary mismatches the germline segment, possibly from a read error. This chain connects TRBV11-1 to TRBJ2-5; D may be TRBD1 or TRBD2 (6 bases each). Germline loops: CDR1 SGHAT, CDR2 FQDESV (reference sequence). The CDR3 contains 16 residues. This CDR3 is CAGSLGAGTGQETQYF. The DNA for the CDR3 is TGCGCCGGCAGCTTGGGGGCGGGAACAGGCCAAGAGACCCAGTACTTC.

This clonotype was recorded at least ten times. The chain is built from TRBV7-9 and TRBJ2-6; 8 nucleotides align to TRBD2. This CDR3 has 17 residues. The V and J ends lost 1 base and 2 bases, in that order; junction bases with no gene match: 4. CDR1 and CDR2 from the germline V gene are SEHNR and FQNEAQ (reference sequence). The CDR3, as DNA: TGTGCCAGCAGCTTAGGGGCGGGAGGCGCTGGGGCCAACGTCCTGACTTTC. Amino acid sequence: CASSLGAGGAGANVLTF. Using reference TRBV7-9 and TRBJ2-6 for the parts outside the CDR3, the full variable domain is DTGVSQNPRHKITKRGQNVTFRCDPISEHNRLYWYRQTLGQGPEFLTYFQNEAQLEKSRLLSDRFSAERPKGSFSTLEIQRTEQGDSAMYLCASSLGAGGAGANVLTFGAGSRLTVL.

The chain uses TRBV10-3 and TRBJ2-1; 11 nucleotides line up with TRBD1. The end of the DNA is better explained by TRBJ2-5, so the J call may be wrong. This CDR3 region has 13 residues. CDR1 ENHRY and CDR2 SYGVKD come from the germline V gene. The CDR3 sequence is CAIKGQGVETQYF. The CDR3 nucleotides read TGTGCCATCAAGGGACAGGGGGTGGAGACCCAGTACTTC.

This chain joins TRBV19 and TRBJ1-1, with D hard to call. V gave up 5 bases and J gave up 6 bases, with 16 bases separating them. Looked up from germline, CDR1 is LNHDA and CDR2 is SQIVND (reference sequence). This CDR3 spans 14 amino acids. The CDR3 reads CASSPKTYTAEAFF. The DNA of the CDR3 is TGTGCCAGTAGTCCCAAGACCTATACGGCTGAAGCTTTCTTT.

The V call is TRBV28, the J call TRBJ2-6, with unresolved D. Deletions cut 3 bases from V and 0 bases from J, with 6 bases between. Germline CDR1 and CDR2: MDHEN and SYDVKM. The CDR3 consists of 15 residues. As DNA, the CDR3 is TGTGCCAGCAGTTTGCCCGGCTCTGGGGCCAACGTCCTGACTTTC. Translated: CASSLPGSGANVLTF.

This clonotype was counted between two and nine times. The DNA for the CDR3 is TGTGCCAGCAGTGGGGGCGGGTGGGGGGTGAACGGTCCCGGGGAGCTGTTTTTT. Amino acid sequence: CASSGGGWGVNGPGELFF. The rearrangement uses TRBV6-4 and TRBJ2-2, with TRBD2 as a possible D gene (6 bases). This CDR3 has 18 amino acids. Trimming removed 4 bases from V and 6 bases from J, with 24 bases in between. The germline V gene has CDR1 MRHNA and CDR2 SNTAGT.

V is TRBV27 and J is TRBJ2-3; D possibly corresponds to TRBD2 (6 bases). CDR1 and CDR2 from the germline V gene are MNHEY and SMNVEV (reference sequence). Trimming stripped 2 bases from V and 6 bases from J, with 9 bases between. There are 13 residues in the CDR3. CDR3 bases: TGTGCCAGCAGTTTAGGGAGGAGTGATACGCAGTATTTT. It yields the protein CASSLGRSDTQYF.

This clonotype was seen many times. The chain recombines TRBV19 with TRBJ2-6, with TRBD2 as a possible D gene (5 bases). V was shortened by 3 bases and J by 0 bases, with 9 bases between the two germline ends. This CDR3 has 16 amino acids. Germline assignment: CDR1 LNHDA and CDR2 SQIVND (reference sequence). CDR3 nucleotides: TGTGCCAGTAGTATCCCAGGAGGCTCTGGGGCCAACGTCCTGACTTTC. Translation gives CASSIPGGSGANVLTF.

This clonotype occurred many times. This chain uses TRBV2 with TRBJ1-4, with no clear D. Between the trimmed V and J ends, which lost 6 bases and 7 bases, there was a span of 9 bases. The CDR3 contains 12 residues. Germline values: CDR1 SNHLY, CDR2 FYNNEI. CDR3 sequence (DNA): TGTGCCAGCAGAGGGCAGCCTGAAAAACTGTTTTTT. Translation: CASRGQPEKLFF.

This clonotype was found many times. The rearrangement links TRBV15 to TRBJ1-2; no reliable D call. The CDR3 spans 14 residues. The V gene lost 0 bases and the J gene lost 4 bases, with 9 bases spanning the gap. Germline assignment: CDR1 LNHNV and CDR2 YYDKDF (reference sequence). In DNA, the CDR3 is TGTGCCACCAGCAGAGATGTGGGTGGCTATGGCTACACCTTC. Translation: CATSRDVGGYGYTF.

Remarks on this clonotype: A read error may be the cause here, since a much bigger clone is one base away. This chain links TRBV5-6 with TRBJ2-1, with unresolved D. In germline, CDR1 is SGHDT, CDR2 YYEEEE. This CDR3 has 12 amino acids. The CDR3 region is CASSINYTEQFF. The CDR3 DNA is TGTGCCAGCAGCATAAACTACACTGAGCAGTTCTTC.

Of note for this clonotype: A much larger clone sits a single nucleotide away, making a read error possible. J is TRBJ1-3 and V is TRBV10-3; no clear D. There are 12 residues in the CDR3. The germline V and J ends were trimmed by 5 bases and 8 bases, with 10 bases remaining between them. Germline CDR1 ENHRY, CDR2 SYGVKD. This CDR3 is CAISPGVDTIYF. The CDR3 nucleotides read TGTGCCATCAGTCCCGGTGTGGACACCATATATTTT.

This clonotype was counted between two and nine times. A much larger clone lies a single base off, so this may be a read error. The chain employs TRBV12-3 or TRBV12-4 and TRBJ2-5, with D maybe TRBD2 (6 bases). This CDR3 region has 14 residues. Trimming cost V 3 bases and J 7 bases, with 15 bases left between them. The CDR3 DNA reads TGTGCCAGCAGTTTCTTTAGGCGGGAAGGGACCCAGTACTTC. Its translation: CASSFFRREGTQYF.

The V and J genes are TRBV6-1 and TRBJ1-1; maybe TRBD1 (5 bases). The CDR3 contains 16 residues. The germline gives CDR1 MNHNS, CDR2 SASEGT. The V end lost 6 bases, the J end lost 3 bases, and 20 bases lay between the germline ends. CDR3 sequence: CASRPPRGGRDTEAFF. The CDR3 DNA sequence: TGTGCCAGCAGGCCACCCCGGGGGGGAAGGGACACTGAAGCTTTCTTT.

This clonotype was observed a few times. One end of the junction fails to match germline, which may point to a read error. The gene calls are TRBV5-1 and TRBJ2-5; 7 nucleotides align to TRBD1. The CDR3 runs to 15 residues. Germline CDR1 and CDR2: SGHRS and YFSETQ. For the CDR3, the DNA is TGCGCCAGCAGTCCGGGACAGAGCCCCCAAGAGGCCCAGTACTTC. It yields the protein CASSPGQSPQEAQYF.

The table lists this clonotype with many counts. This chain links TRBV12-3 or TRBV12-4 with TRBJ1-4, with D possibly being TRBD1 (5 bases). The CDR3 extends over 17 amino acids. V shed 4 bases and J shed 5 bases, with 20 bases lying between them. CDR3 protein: CASSSSPNGTENEKLFF. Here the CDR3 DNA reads TGTGCCAGCAGTTCCTCACCAAACGGGACGGAGAATGAAAAACTGTTTTTT.

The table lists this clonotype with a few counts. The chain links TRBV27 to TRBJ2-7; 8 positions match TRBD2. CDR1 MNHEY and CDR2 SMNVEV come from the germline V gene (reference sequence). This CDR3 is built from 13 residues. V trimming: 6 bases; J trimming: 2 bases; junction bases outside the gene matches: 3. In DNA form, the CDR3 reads TGTGCCAGCAGACGGGGGGGGCCCTACGAGCAGTACTTC. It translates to CASRRGGPYEQYF.

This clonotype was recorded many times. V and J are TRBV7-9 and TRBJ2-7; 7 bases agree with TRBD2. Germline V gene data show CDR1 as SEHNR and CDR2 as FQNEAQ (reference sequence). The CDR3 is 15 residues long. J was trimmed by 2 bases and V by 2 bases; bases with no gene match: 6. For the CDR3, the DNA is TGTGCCAGCAGCTTATCGGGACTACTAACCTACGAGCAGTACTTC. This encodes CASSLSGLLTYEQYF.

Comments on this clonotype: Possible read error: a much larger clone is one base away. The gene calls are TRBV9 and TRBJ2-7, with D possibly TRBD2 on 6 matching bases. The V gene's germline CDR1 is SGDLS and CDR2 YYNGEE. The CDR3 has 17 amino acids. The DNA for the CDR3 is TGTGCCAGCAGCGAAACGTGGGGACTTCGCTTTTCCTACGGGCAGTACTTC. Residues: CASSETWGLRFSYGQYF.

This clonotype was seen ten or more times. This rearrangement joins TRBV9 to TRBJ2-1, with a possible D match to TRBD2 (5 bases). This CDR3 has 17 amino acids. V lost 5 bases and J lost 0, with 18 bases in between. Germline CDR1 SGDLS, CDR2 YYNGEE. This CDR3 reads CASSVRFAGSSYNEQFF. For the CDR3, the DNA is TGTGCCAGCAGTGTAAGATTTGCGGGTAGCTCCTACAATGAGCAGTTCTTC. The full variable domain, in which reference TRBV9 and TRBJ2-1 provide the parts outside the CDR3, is DSGVTQTPKHLITATGQRVTLRCSPRSGDLSVYWYQQSLDQGLQFLIQYYNGEERAKGNILERFSAQQFPDLHSELNLSSLELGDSALYFCASSVRFAGSSYNEQFFGPGTRLTVL.